Shown below are 11 T cell receptor beta chains from a single sample sequenced in a study of blood T cell repertoires in COVID-19. Method: immunoSEQ multiplex PCR; TCRdb's copy keeps in-frame clones and lacks some. Altogether around 150,000 clones are present, around 87% being singletons, with the ten largest covering around 3.3%. Sequenced input: peripheral blood. These receptors all come from a woman aged 55 to 70 with active COVID-19.

The V gene is TRBV28, the J gene TRBJ2-7; TRBD2 matches 12 bases. Germline V CDR1 and CDR2: MDHEN, SYDVKM. The CDR3 has 16 residues. J was trimmed by 7 bases and V by 6 bases; bases with no gene match: 13. CDR3 in DNA: TGTGCCAGCAGCGGAGGATCTAGCGGGAGGGCTGGGGAGCAGTACTTC. This sequence encodes CASSGGSSGRAGEQYF.

V usage is TRBV15 and J usage is TRBJ2-1, with D uncertain. V was cut by 9 bases and J by 7 bases, with 19 bases left in between. The CDR3 runs 14 residues. Germline loops: CDR1 LNHNV, CDR2 YYDKDF (reference sequence). Here the CDR3 reads CATMIDFGGNEQFF. In nucleotides, the CDR3 is TGTGCCACGATGATAGACTTCGGTGGGAATGAGCAGTTCTTC.

This rearrangement joins TRBV4-2 to TRBJ2-1; no firm D call. The V gene's germline CDR1 is LGHNA and CDR2 YNFKEQ. V was pared by 0 bases and J by 0 bases, with 24 bases between. There are 21 residues in the CDR3. CDR3 DNA sequence: TGTGCCAGCAGCCAAGATCTTCATACGTGGAGCTCACCGAGCTCCTACAATGAGCAGTTCTTC. It yields the protein CASSQDLHTWSSPSSYNEQFF.

The rearrangement links TRBV7-2 to TRBJ1-4; D is ambiguous. CDR1 SGHTA and CDR2 FQGNSA come from the germline V gene. The CDR3 is 13 amino acids. Trimming cost V 5 bases and J 4 bases, with 8 bases left between them. The CDR3 DNA reads TGTGCCAGCAGCCCTGACATTAATGAAAAACTGTTTTTT. The encoded protein is CASSPDINEKLFF.

The V call is TRBV6-5, the J call TRBJ2-7, with no clear D. Trimming stripped 7 bases from V and 3 bases from J, with 13 bases between. The germline CDR1 and CDR2 sequences are MNHEY and SVGAGI. The CDR3 contains 13 residues. In nucleotides, the CDR3 is TGTGCCAGCAAAAATTGGGCAGACTACGAGCAGTACTTC. The encoded protein is CASKNWADYEQYF.

The chain links TRBV5-3 to TRBJ2-1; 11 nucleotides agree with TRBD2. TRBV5-3 is flagged as an ORF with uncertain function. V shed 1 base and J 6 bases; nucleotides not matched to a gene: 9. The CDR3 extends over 17 amino acids. The CDR3 is CARSLRVTSGSGNEQFF. The CDR3 DNA reads as TGTGCCAGAAGCTTGCGGGTTACTAGCGGGAGCGGCAATGAGCAGTTCTTC.

The chain combines TRBV10-3 with TRBJ2-3; maybe TRBD1 (6 bases). The CDR3 is 13 residues long. Germline CDR1 ENHRY, CDR2 SYGVKD. Deletions cut 7 bases from V and 0 bases from J, with 8 bases between. The CDR3 is CAIKQGSTDTQYF. The CDR3, as DNA: TGTGCCATCAAACAGGGCAGCACAGATACGCAGTATTTT.

The rearrangement links TRBV30 to TRBJ1-1, with D hard to call. This CDR3 is 11 amino acids long. V lost 3 bases, J lost 1 base, and 3 bases lay in between. Germline V gives CDR1 GTSNPN, CDR2 SVGIG (reference sequence). The CDR3 region is CAWSKNTEAFF. The CDR3 nucleotides read TGTGCCTGGAGCAAGAACACTGAAGCTTTCTTT.

This clone was recorded only once. The chain uses TRBV3-1 (or the pseudogene TRBV3-2) and TRBJ1-2; D perhaps matches TRBD1 (6 bases). V lost 4 bases and J lost 4, with 10 bases in between. Germline loops: CDR1 LGHDT, CDR2 YNNKEL (reference sequence). This CDR3 spans 13 amino acids. CDR3 protein: CASSPVGGYGYTF. CDR3 coding DNA: TGTGCCAGCAGCCCTGTAGGGGGCTATGGCTACACCTTC.

The rearrangement links TRBV6-2 or TRBV6-3 to TRBJ2-1; 7 bases agree with TRBD2. The CDR3 contains 14 residues. The J segment lost 9 bases and the V segment lost 4 bases, leaving 9 bases of the junction unmatched. Germline lookup yields CDR1 MNHEY and CDR2 SVGEGT. CDR3 sequence reads: CASSSSYGGSEQFF. The CDR3 DNA is TGTGCCAGCAGTTCAAGCTACGGGGGGAGTGAGCAGTTCTTC.

This sequence joins TRBV29-1 and TRBJ2-3, with D perhaps TRBD2 (5 bases). CDR3 length: 12 residues. Trimming shortened V by 7 bases and J by 5 bases, and 13 bases separated the two germline ends. Germline CDR1 is SQVTM and CDR2 is ANQGSEA. The CDR3: CSASSKRDTQYF. CDR3 nucleotide sequence: TGCAGCGCTAGCTCCAAGCGAGATACGCAGTATTTT.